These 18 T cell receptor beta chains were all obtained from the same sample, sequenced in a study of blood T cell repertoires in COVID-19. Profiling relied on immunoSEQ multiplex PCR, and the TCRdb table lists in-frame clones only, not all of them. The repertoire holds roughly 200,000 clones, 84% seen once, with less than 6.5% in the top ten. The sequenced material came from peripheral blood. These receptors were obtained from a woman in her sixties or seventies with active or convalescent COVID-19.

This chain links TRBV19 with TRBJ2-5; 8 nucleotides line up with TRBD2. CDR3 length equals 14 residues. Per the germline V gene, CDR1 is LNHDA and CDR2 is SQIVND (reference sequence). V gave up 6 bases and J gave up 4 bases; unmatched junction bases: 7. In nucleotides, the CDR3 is TGTGCCAGTAGCCTGCGGGGGGCTCGAGAGACCCAGTACTTC. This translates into CASSLRGARETQYF.

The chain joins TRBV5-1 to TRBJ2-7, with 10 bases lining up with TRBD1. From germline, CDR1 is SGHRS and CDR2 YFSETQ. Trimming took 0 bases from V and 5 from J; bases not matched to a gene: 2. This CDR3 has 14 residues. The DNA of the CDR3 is TGCGCCAGCAGCTTGGACGGGACAGGGGACGAGCAGTACTTC. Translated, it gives CASSLDGTGDEQYF.

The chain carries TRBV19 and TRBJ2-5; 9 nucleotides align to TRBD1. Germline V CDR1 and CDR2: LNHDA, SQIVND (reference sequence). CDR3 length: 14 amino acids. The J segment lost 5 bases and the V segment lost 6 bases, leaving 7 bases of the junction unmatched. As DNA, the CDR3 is TGTGCCAGTAGCCCCGGGACAGGGTGGGAGACCCAGTACTTC. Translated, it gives CASSPGTGWETQYF.

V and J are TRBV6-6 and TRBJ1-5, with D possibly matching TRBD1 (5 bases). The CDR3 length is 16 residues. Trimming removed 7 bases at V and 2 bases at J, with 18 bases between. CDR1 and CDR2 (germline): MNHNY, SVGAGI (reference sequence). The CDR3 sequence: CASTQGYAGGNQPQHF. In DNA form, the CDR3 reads TGTGCCAGCACCCAAGGGTACGCGGGGGGCAATCAGCCCCAGCATTTT.

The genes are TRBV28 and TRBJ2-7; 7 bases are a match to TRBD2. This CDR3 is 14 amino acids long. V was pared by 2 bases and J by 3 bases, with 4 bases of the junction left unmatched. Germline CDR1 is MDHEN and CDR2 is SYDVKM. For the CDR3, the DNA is TGTGCCAGCAGTTTAGGGCTAGCGGTCTACGAGCAGTACTTC. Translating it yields CASSLGLAVYEQYF.

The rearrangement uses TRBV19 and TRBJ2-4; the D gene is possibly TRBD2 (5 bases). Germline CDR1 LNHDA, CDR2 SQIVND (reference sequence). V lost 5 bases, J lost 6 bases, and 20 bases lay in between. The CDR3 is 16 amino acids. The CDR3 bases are TGTGCCAGTAGTGAGGGCAGCCTCGGATTTCTAAACATTCAGTACTTC. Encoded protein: CASSEGSLGFLNIQYF.

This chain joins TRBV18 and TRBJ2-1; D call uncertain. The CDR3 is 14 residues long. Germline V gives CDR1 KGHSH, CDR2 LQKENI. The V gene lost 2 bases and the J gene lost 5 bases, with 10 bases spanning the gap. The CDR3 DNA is TGTGCCAGCTCACCATCCCAGGTCCACAATGAGCAGTTCTTC. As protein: CASSPSQVHNEQFF.

The CDR3 here is CASSYIATGGDTQYF. Written as DNA, the CDR3 is TGTGCCAGCAGTTACATCGCAACGGGTGGGGATACGCAGTATTTT. The chain is built from TRBV6-6 and TRBJ2-3, with D unclear. The CDR3 is 15 amino acids. Germline CDR1 and CDR2: MNHNY and SVGAGI (reference sequence). V was clipped by 2 bases and J by 6 bases, with 15 bases between them.

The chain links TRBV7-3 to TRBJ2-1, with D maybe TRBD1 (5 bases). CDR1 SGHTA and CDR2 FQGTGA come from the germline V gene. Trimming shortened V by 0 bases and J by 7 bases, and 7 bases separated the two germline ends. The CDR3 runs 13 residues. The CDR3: CASSLTGPNEQFF. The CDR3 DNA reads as TGTGCCAGCAGCTTAACGGGGCCTAATGAGCAGTTCTTC.

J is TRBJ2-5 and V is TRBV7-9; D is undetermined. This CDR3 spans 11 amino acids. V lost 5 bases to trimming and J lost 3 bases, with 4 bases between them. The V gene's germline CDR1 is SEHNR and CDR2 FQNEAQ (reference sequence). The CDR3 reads CASSLKETQYF. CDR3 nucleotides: TGTGCCAGCAGCCTAAAAGAGACCCAGTACTTC.

The CDR3 here is CASSSAGQGSNSPLHF. CDR3 bases: TGTGCCAGCAGCTCCGCCGGACAGGGAAGCAATTCACCCCTCCACTTT. The chain has TRBV12-1 and TRBJ1-6; TRBD1, the table's D call, lacks a check against the DNA. TRBV12-1 is designated a pseudogene. The CDR3 spans 16 residues.

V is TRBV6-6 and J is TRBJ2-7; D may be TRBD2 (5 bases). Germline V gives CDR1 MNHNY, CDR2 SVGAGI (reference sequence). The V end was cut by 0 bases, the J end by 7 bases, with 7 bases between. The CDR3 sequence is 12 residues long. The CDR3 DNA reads TGTGCCAGCAGTTACTCTGGCGGGGAGCAGTACTTC. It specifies CASSYSGGEQYF.

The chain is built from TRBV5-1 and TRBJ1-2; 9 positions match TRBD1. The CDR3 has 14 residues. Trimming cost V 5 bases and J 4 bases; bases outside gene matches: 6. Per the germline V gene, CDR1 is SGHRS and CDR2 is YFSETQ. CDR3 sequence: CASRSDRGGYGYTF. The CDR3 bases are TGCGCCAGCAGGTCGGACAGGGGCGGCTATGGCTACACCTTC.

CDR3 loop: CASSSWGGPDTEAFF. CDR3 DNA: TGTGCCAGCAGTTCATGGGGGGGCCCGGACACTGAAGCTTTCTTT. This chain links TRBV2 with TRBJ1-1; perhaps TRBD1 as D (6 bases). CDR1 and CDR2 from the germline V gene are SNHLY and FYNNEI. V was trimmed by 5 bases and J by 3 bases, leaving 16 bases between them. The CDR3 has 15 residues.

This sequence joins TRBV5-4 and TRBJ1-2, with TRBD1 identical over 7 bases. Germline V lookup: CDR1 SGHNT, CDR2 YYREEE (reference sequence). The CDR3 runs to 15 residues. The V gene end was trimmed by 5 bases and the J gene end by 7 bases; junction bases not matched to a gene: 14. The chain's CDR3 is CASSIRDSPSIGYTF. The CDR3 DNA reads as TGTGCCAGCAGTATTAGGGACAGTCCCTCTATTGGCTACACCTTC.

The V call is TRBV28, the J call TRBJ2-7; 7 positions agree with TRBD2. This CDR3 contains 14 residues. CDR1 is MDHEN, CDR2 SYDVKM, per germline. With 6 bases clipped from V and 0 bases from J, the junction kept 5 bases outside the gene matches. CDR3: CASRTGGSSYEQYF. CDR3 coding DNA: TGTGCCAGCAGAACTGGCGGGAGCTCCTACGAGCAGTACTTC.

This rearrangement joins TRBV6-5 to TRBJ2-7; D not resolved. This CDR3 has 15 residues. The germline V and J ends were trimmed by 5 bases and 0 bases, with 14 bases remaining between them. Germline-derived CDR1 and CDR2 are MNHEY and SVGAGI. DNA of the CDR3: TGTGCCAGCAGTCCACGGAGTTCCCTCTCCTACGAGCAGTACTTC. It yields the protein CASSPRSSLSYEQYF.

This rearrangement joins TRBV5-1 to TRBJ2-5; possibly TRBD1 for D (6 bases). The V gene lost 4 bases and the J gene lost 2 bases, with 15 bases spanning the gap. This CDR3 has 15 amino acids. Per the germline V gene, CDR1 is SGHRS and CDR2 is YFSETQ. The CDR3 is CASSGYQRGQETQYF. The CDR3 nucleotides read TGCGCCAGCAGCGGGTATCAGAGGGGGCAAGAGACCCAGTACTTC.